This passage covers 10 T cell receptor beta chains from one sample sequenced in a study of Graves' ophthalmopathy and Graves' hyperthyroidism. For repertoire sequencing, the TCR beta CDR3 regions were amplified from RNA transcripts. First-round RT-PCR with HTBI primers preceded a second-round multiplex PCR. TCRdb re-called the multiplex PCR reads through MiXCR, storing one row per CDR3 protein. Of hundreds of thousands of distinct CDR3 sequences detected, over 40% appear once; the ten largest clones hold over 2.5%. The sequenced sample was peripheral blood. The receptors were sampled from an adult man with Graves' ophthalmopathy.

The rearrangement uses TRBV19 and TRBJ1-2; D is unresolved. Germline values: CDR1 LNHDA, CDR2 SQIVND (reference sequence). Trimming took off 8 bases at V and 10 bases at J, with 20 bases between the two ends. The CDR3 length is 13 residues. The CDR3 protein is CASRRRSASSYTF. The DNA of the CDR3 is TGTGCCAGTCGCCGACGGTCAGCGAGCTCCTACACCTTC.

This clonotype occurred a few times. The gene calls are TRBV9 and TRBJ1-1; TRBD1 might be the D (5 bases). The germline gives CDR1 SGDLS, CDR2 YYNGEE. CDR3 length: 14 amino acids. The V and J ends lost 0 bases and 4 bases respectively, with 10 bases between them. CDR3 in amino acids: CASSVEQARTEAFF. DNA of the CDR3: TGTGCCAGCAGCGTAGAACAGGCCCGCACTGAAGCTTTCTTT.

The chain carries TRBV15 and TRBJ2-6, with D perhaps TRBD1 or TRBD2 (5 bases each). Germline lookup yields CDR1 LNHNV and CDR2 YYDKDF (reference sequence). This CDR3 is built from 16 residues. The V end lost 3 bases, the J end lost 0 bases, and 9 bases lay between the germline ends. CDR3 in DNA: TGTGCCACCAGCAGCTTGGGGGACTCTGGGGCCAACGTCCTGACTTTC. Translation: CATSSLGDSGANVLTF.

This clonotype was detected ten times or more. The J gene is TRBJ2-5, the V gene TRBV6-5, with a tentative D call TRBD1 (6 bases). The V gene's germline CDR1 is MNHEY and CDR2 SVGAGI. Trimming pared 2 bases from V and 3 bases from J, leaving 10 bases between. This CDR3 is built from 14 residues. The CDR3 loop is CASSYTWTEETQYF. The CDR3 DNA sequence: TGTGCCAGCAGTTACACTTGGACAGAAGAGACCCAGTACTTC.

This clonotype showed up just a few times. A read error may produce the germline difference seen at one junction end. The V gene is TRBV10-3, the J gene TRBJ2-7; TRBD2 agrees at 7 bases. This CDR3 spans 15 amino acids. Germline values: CDR1 ENHRY, CDR2 SYGVKD. CDR3 residues: CASSYPAGTNYEQYF. CDR3 sequence (DNA): TGTGCCAGCAGTTACCCAGCAGGGACTAACTACGAGCAGTACTTC.

In its sample, this clonotype was seen many times. The chain uses TRBV2 and TRBJ1-1; D not certain. Germline loops: CDR1 SNHLY, CDR2 FYNNEI. V dropped 7 bases and J dropped 1 base, with 7 bases sitting between them. This CDR3 has 12 residues. The CDR3 bases are TGTGCCAGCATATTTGGGAACACTGAAGCTTTCTTT. It encodes CASIFGNTEAFF. Filled out from reference TRBV2 and TRBJ1-1, the complete variable domain reads EPEVTQTPSHQVTQMGQEVILRCVPISNHLYFYWYRQILGQKVEFLVSFYNNEISEKSEIFDDQFSVERPDGSNFTLKIRSTKLEDSAMYFCASIFGNTEAFFGQGTRLTVV.

This clonotype was seen only once. The V call is TRBV25-1, the J call TRBJ2-1; D gene ambiguous. Per germline, CDR1 MGHDK and CDR2 SYGVNS. The CDR3 totals 10 residues. Trimming stripped 3 bases from V and 8 bases from J, with 2 bases between. DNA for the CDR3: TGTGCCAGCAGTGACGATGAGCAGTTCTTC. Translating it yields CASSDDEQFF. The full variable domain, with the rest looked up from reference TRBV25-1 and TRBJ2-1, is EADIYQTPRYLVIGTGKKITLECSQTMGHDKMYWYQQDPGMELHLIHYSYGVNSTEKGDLSSESTVSRIRTEHFPLTLESARPSHTSQYLCASSDDEQFFGPGTRLTVL.

This clonotype was picked up a small number of times. The J gene is TRBJ1-1, the V gene TRBV12-5, with 12 bases that match TRBD1. With 2 bases clipped from V and 4 bases from J, the junction kept 11 bases outside the gene matches. Per the germline V gene, CDR1 is LGHNT and CDR2 is FRNRAP. The CDR3 extends over 18 amino acids. CDR3 in DNA: TGTGCTAGTGGTTTGCGAACCGGGACAGGGGGCCCCTCCACTGAAGCTTTCTTT. Translating gives CASGLRTGTGGPSTEAFF.

This clonotype occurred many times. This chain uses TRBV5-1 with TRBJ2-7, with no clear D. Trimming took off 4 bases at V and 2 bases at J, with 13 bases between the two ends. CDR1 and CDR2 (germline): SGHRS, YFSETQ. This CDR3 is 14 amino acids long. CDR3 DNA: TGCGCCAGCAGCCAGACCGGCACACCCTACGAGCAGTACTTC. Encoded protein: CASSQTGTPYEQYF.

This clonotype has only one observation. The chain uses TRBV2 and TRBJ2-3; 7 bases match TRBD1. The V gene's germline CDR1 is SNHLY and CDR2 FYNNEI. Trimming at V came to 6 bases and at J to 2 bases, leaving 8 bases not matched to a gene. The CDR3 loop spans 15 amino acids. The CDR3: CASRPPGQNTDTQYF. The DNA for the CDR3 is TGTGCCAGCAGGCCACCGGGACAGAACACAGATACGCAGTATTTT.